This T cell receptor beta chain was observed in a study of OX40 agonist ivuxolimab in advanced cancers. The overall study: Partial responses were achieved by three patients, one with hepatocellular carcinoma and two with cutaneous melanoma. Study-wide results and limits: Researchers did not establish what antigens the expanded peripheral T cells target.

With 6 bases removed from V and 1 base from J, the gap between germline ends came to 18 bases. Germline CDR1 is SGHDN and CDR2 is FVKESK. The CDR3 extends over 16 amino acids. The repertoire was sequenced with immunoSEQ multiplex PCR; TCRdb's copy has only in-frame clones and lacks some. Altogether 15,000 to 20,000 clones are present, roughly 90% being singletons, with the ten largest covering 25% to 35%. Patients were ruled out by autoimmune disease history or systemic immunosuppression. Comment on this clone: Antigen specificity is unknown.

The sample consisted of CD4+ or CD8+ T cells sorted from blood, taken in a trial of the OX40 agonist ivuxolimab. The TCR originated in an adult with an advanced solid tumor such as melanoma, head and neck, liver or kidney cancer. The rearrangement uses TRBV14 and TRBJ1-2; the D gene is possibly TRBD1 (5 bases). CDR3 loop: CASSKGQTAINYGYTF. The CDR3 coding sequence is TGTGCCAGCAGTAAGGGCCAGACAGCCATTAACTATGGCTACACCTTC.